These 10 T cell receptor beta chains came from one sample sequenced in a study of cytomegalovirus exposure and HLA in healthy donors. The primer mix had 60 Vbeta and 13 Jbeta primers. Sequenced by immunoSEQ multiplex PCR; TCRdb stores in-frame clones only, minus some. The data contain roughly 120,000 clones, about four fifths of them singletons. What was sequenced was PBMCs. All receptors come from a human donor in good health.

The V and J genes are TRBV7-9 and TRBJ2-1; D gene uncertain. Germline CDR1 reads SEHNR; CDR2 reads FQNEAQ (reference sequence). The length of the CDR3 is 10 residues. The V gene lost 5 bases and the J gene lost 10 bases, with 6 bases spanning the gap. CDR3 DNA sequence: TGTGCCAGCAGCCTTCTAGAGCAGTTCTTC. As protein: CASSLLEQFF.

The chain has TRBV19 and TRBJ2-3; 12 positions match TRBD2. Germline V gives CDR1 LNHDA, CDR2 SQIVND (reference sequence). J lost 0 bases, V lost 7 bases, and 11 bases had no gene match. This CDR3 has 18 residues. The CDR3 DNA follows: TGTGCCAGTACCGAGACTAGCGGGGGACGAACTAGCACAGATACGCAGTATTTT. Amino acid sequence: CASTETSGGRTSTDTQYF.

This rearrangement joins TRBV11-1 to TRBJ2-5, with 16 positions matching TRBD2. Trimming took 4 bases from V and 4 from J; bases not matched to a gene: 6. The CDR3 has 17 amino acids. Germline values: CDR1 SGHAT, CDR2 FQDESV (reference sequence). The CDR3 DNA sequence: TGTGCCAGCAGCTCCGGGACTAGCGGGGGGGCCATAGAGACCCAGTACTTC. Amino acid sequence: CASSSGTSGGAIETQYF.

The chain has TRBV4-2 and TRBJ2-7; 7 bases are shared with TRBD1. This CDR3 has 19 residues. Germline values: CDR1 LGHNA, CDR2 YNFKEQ. V was pared by 0 bases and J by 3 bases, with 17 bases of the junction left unmatched. The CDR3 DNA follows: TGTGCCAGCAGCCAAGATAGTGGTGAGGGACAGATTAATTTCTACGAGCAGTACTTC. It encodes CASSQDSGEGQINFYEQYF.

The V and J genes are TRBV2 and TRBJ1-5; the D gene is possibly TRBD1 (5 bases). V was shortened by 2 bases and J by 8 bases, with 7 bases between the two germline ends. CDR1 SNHLY and CDR2 FYNNEI come from the germline V gene. The length of the CDR3 is 12 residues. The CDR3 is CASSEPGEPQHF. CDR3 bases: TGTGCCAGCAGTGAACCGGGGGAGCCCCAGCATTTT.

The V gene is TRBV27, the J gene TRBJ1-5; D gene unclear. Per germline, CDR1 MNHEY and CDR2 SMNVEV (reference sequence). The CDR3 runs 10 residues. V was clipped by 2 bases and J by 9 bases, with 2 bases between them. The CDR3 loop reads CASSLRPQHF. Written as DNA, the CDR3 is TGTGCCAGCAGTTTACGGCCCCAGCATTTT.

The chain combines TRBV27 with TRBJ2-7, with 10 bases matching TRBD2. The CDR3 length is 13 residues. In germline, CDR1 is MNHEY, CDR2 SMNVEV (reference sequence). V lost 7 bases to trimming and J lost 3 bases; unmatched junction nucleotides: 3. CDR3 in DNA: TGTGCCAGCATGAGCGGGGGGGTCTACGAGCAGTACTTC. Translation gives CASMSGGVYEQYF.

This sequence joins TRBV4-2 and TRBJ2-5; TRBD2 is a possible D gene (6 bases). Deletions cut 0 bases from V and 5 bases from J, with 13 bases between. CDR3 size: 15 residues. CDR1 is LGHNA and CDR2 is YNFKEQ in the germline V gene. CDR3 nucleotides: TGTGCCAGCAGCCAAGATTTAACTAGCCGGGAGACCCAGTACTTC. Residues: CASSQDLTSRETQYF.

The V and J genes are TRBV4-1 and TRBJ2-5; possible D gene TRBD1, 6 bases. The germline V and J ends were trimmed by 1 base and 5 bases, with 17 bases remaining between them. From germline, CDR1 is MGHRA and CDR2 YSYEKL. The CDR3 consists of 16 residues. CDR3 in amino acids: CASSQAPGVSGETQYF. The CDR3 nucleotides read TGCGCCAGCAGCCAAGCACCAGGGGTATCAGGGGAGACCCAGTACTTC.

The DNA for the CDR3 is TGTGCCAGCAGCTCCCGTCGGGACAGCAGAAATGAAAAACTGTTTTTT. It yields the protein CASSSRRDSRNEKLFF. The chain links TRBV5-6 to TRBJ1-4, with 7 bases that match TRBD1. The J segment lost 5 bases and the V segment lost 3 bases, leaving 10 bases of the junction unmatched. The V gene's germline CDR1 is SGHDT and CDR2 YYEEEE. This CDR3 comprises 16 residues.